These 2 T cell receptor beta chains came from one sample sequenced in a study of CXCR3-negative and CXCR3-positive naive CD8 T cells. General study findings and limits: A higher hydrophobicity marked the TRB CDR3s of CXCR3-positive naive cells versus CXCR3-negative naive cells.

UMI-labeled 5' RACE yielded the TRB cDNA libraries. TCRdb reprocessed the 5' RACE reads and keeps a single row for each CDR3 protein, giving no DNA. Its clone listing holds 130,000 to 150,000 distinct CDR3 sequences. For these TCRs, the target antigens are not known. The sequencing sample was made of naive CXCR3+ CD8+ T cells from blood. Subset given: CD45RO-CCR7+CD27+CD95- naive CD8+ T cells expressing CXCR3 (TNR3+). Source of these receptors: a human donor in good health. Some clones in this sample may be carry-over from other donors' samples.

The V call is TRBV5-4, the J call TRBJ2-3. CDR1 is SGHNT and CDR2 is YYREEE in the germline V gene (reference sequence). This CDR3 contains 13 residues. CDR3 sequence: CASSLSQADTQYF.

The chain recombines TRBV14 with TRBJ2-1; TCRdb indicates TRBD1, and absent DNA this call remains unverified. CDR3 size: 15 residues. Germline V gene lookup returns CDR1 SGHDN and CDR2 FVKESK. The CDR3 is CASSQDNGQGNEQFF.